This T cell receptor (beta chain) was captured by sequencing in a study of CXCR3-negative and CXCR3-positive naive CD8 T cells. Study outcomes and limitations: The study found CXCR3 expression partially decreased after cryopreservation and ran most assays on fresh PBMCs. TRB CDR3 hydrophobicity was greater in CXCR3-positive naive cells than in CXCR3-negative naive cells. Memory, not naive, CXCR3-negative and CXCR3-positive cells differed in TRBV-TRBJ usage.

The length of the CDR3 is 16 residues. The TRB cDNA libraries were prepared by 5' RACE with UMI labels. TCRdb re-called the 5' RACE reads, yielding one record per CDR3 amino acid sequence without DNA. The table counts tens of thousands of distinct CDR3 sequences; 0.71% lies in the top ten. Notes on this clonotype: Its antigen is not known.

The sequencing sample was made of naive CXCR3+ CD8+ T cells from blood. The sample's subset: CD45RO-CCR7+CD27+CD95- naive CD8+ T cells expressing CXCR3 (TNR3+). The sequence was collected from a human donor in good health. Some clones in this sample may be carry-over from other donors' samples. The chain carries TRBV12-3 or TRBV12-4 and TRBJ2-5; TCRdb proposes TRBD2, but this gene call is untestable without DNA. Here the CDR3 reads CASSSGGLADQETQYF.